The 26 T cell receptor beta chains listed next were all sequenced from one sample in a study of T cell responses to AZD1222 COVID-19 vaccine. The repertoire was sequenced with immunoSEQ multiplex PCR; TCRdb's copy has only in-frame clones and lacks some. This sample has roughly 190,000 clones; 80% to 95% occur once, and the top ten carry about 3.5%. This sample comprised peripheral blood, obtained 28 days after the second AZD1222 dose. The receptors derive from an adult who received the AZD1222 COVID-19 vaccine.

The gene calls are TRBV27 and TRBJ2-2; TRBD1 aligns across 7 bases. The CDR3 covers 14 residues. The trim removed 6 bases at V and 3 bases at J, leaving 4 bases unmatched. Germline V lookup: CDR1 MNHEY, CDR2 SMNVEV (reference sequence). CDR3 DNA sequence: TGTGCCAGCAGGAGGGACAGATACACCGGGGAGCTGTTTTTT. It specifies CASRRDRYTGELFF.

The V call is TRBV5-4, the J call TRBJ1-1, with D unclear. Trimming removed 3 bases from V and 0 bases from J, with 15 bases in between. CDR3 length: 16 amino acids. Germline assignment: CDR1 SGHNT and CDR2 YYREEE (reference sequence). This CDR3 is CASSSAKMGMNTEAFF. CDR3 coding DNA: TGTGCCAGCAGCTCCGCCAAGATGGGGATGAACACTGAAGCTTTCTTT.

V gene TRBV2 combines with J gene TRBJ1-6, with D maybe TRBD1 (5 bases). V gave up 4 bases and J gave up 6 bases, with 16 bases separating them. The length of the CDR3 is 16 residues. The V gene's germline CDR1 is SNHLY and CDR2 FYNNEI. The CDR3 loop reads CASSASSGRLNSPLHF. Here the CDR3 DNA reads TGTGCCAGCAGTGCATCTTCAGGGAGACTTAATTCACCCCTCCACTTT.

V usage is TRBV5-1 and J usage is TRBJ1-1; tentative D call: TRBD1 (6 bases). Trimming shortened V by 4 bases and J by 1 base, and 8 bases separated the two germline ends. There are 13 residues in the CDR3. Germline V gene sequence: CDR1 SGHRS, CDR2 YFSETQ. CDR3 sequence (DNA): TGCGCCAGCAGCCGGGGACAGAACACTGAAGCTTTCTTT. Amino acids: CASSRGQNTEAFF.

The chain carries TRBV7-8 and TRBJ1-5; D gene ambiguous. The CDR3 spans 14 residues. V lost 1 base and J lost 7, with 11 bases in between. CDR1 SGHVS and CDR2 FQNEAQ come from the germline V gene. CDR3 coding DNA: TGTGCCAGCAGCTTAGAAGCCATTTGGCAGCCCCAGCATTTT. Amino acids: CASSLEAIWQPQHF. The entire variable domain, with the rest obtained from reference TRBV7-8 and TRBJ1-5, is as follows: GAGVSQSPRYKVAKRGQDVALRCDPISGHVSLFWYQQALGQGPEFLTYFQNEAQLDKSGLPSDRFFAERPEGSVSTLKIQRTQQEDSAVYLCASSLEAIWQPQHFGDGTRLSIL.

V and J are TRBV28 and TRBJ1-5; TRBD1 agrees at 7 bases. CDR1 is MDHEN, CDR2 SYDVKM, per germline. The CDR3 runs to 15 residues. Trimming cost V 7 bases and J 0 bases; bases outside gene matches: 6. The CDR3 spells CASTTGPYSNQPQHF. CDR3 in DNA: TGTGCCAGCACGACAGGGCCTTATAGCAATCAGCCCCAGCATTTT. The full variable domain, with the rest looked up from reference TRBV28 and TRBJ1-5, is DVKVTQSSRYLVKRTGEKVFLECVQDMDHENMFWYRQDPGLGLRLIYFSYDVKMKEKGDIPEGYSVSREKKERFSLILESASTNQTSMYLCASTTGPYSNQPQHFGDGTRLSIL.

This rearrangement joins TRBV19 to TRBJ1-2; possibly TRBD1 for D (6 bases). V gave up 4 bases and J gave up 5 bases, with 8 bases separating them. CDR3 length: 12 residues. Germline loops: CDR1 LNHDA, CDR2 SQIVND (reference sequence). This chain's CDR3 is CASSNREYGYTF. DNA for the CDR3: TGTGCCAGTAGTAACAGGGAGTATGGCTACACCTTC. Together with reference TRBV19 and TRBJ1-2, the CDR3 gives the full variable domain: DGGITQSPKYLFRKEGQNVTLSCEQNLNHDAMYWYRQDPGQGLRLIYYSQIVNDFQKGDIAEGYSVSREKKESFPLTVTSAQKNPTAFYLCASSNREYGYTFGSGTRLTVV.

The chain combines TRBV7-9 with TRBJ1-5; D gene unclear. V lost 4 bases, J lost 5 bases, and 9 bases lay in between. Germline V gene sequence: CDR1 SEHNR, CDR2 FQNEAQ (reference sequence). The CDR3 extends over 13 amino acids. CDR3 protein: CASSSYGDQPQHF. The DNA for the CDR3 is TGTGCCAGCAGCTCCTACGGTGATCAGCCCCAGCATTTT.

The chain combines TRBV6-1 with TRBJ1-1; D remains ambiguous. V was shortened by 6 bases and J by 3 bases, with 20 bases between the two germline ends. Per the germline V gene, CDR1 is MNHNS and CDR2 is SASEGT. This CDR3 contains 16 residues. The CDR3 protein is CASSEPEGERYTEAFF. Written as DNA, the CDR3 is TGTGCCAGCAGCGAACCGGAGGGAGAGCGGTACACTGAAGCTTTCTTT.

The rearrangement joins TRBV9 to TRBJ2-3; tentatively, D is TRBD2 (5 bases). CDR1 SGDLS and CDR2 YYNGEE come from the germline V gene. Trimming shortened V by 4 bases and J by 5 bases, and 11 bases separated the two germline ends. The CDR3 loop spans 13 amino acids. The DNA of the CDR3 is TGTGCCAGCAGCCGCATCGAGGGAGATACGCAGTATTTT. This sequence encodes CASSRIEGDTQYF.

This clone was counted between two and nine times. The chain carries TRBV3-1 (or the pseudogene TRBV3-2) and TRBJ2-7; D gene uncertain. The CDR3 extends over 12 amino acids. Germline assignment: CDR1 LGHDT and CDR2 YNNKEL (reference sequence). V shed 6 bases and J shed 4 bases, with 10 bases lying between them. The CDR3 sequence is CASSQIGYEQYF. CDR3 nucleotides: TGTGCCAGCAGTCAGATCGGGTACGAGCAGTACTTC.

The genes are TRBV5-1 and TRBJ2-3; tentatively, D is TRBD2 (6 bases). Per germline, CDR1 SGHRS and CDR2 YFSETQ. This CDR3 contains 15 residues. Trimming cost V 4 bases and J 2 bases, with 14 bases left between them. In nucleotides, the CDR3 is TGCGCCAGCAGCCTACGACTAGACTTCACAGATACGCAGTATTTT. Translation gives CASSLRLDFTDTQYF.

J is TRBJ1-3 and V is TRBV5-5; no clear D. Germline CDR1 reads SGHKS; CDR2 reads YYEKEE (reference sequence). There are 13 residues in the CDR3. Trimming cost V 0 bases and J 4 bases, with 5 bases left between them. The CDR3 protein is CASSLEGGNTIYF. The CDR3 DNA follows: TGTGCCAGCAGCTTGGAGGGCGGAAACACCATATATTTT.

The CDR3 spells CASSQLDRDGNKLFF. Here the CDR3 DNA reads TGCGCCAGCAGCCAGTTAGACAGGGACGGTAATAAACTGTTTTTT. This rearrangement joins TRBV4-1 to TRBJ1-4, with 7 bases fitting TRBD1. Germline V gene sequence: CDR1 MGHRA, CDR2 YSYEKL. This CDR3 comprises 15 residues. V shed 3 bases and J 11 bases; nucleotides not matched to a gene: 12.

The J gene is TRBJ2-5, the V gene TRBV19, with TRBD1 identical over 11 bases. V lost 5 bases to trimming and J lost 3 bases; unmatched junction nucleotides: 8. The germline V gene encodes CDR1 LNHDA and CDR2 SQIVND (reference sequence). There are 16 residues in the CDR3. CDR3 residues: CASSSHGQGAEETQYF. The CDR3, as DNA: TGTGCCAGTAGTTCCCATGGACAGGGGGCGGAAGAGACCCAGTACTTC.

The rearrangement joins TRBV27 to TRBJ1-1; no reliable D call. The V end lost 0 bases, the J end lost 1 base, and 6 bases lay between the germline ends. The CDR3 length is 14 residues. Germline assignment: CDR1 MNHEY and CDR2 SMNVEV (reference sequence). CDR3 loop: CASSLSRKNTEAFF. The CDR3 region has the DNA TGTGCCAGCAGTTTATCACGGAAGAACACTGAAGCTTTCTTT.

The rearrangement links TRBV19 to TRBJ1-5; TRBD1 is a possible D gene (6 bases). This CDR3 region has 14 residues. V dropped 5 bases and J dropped 3 bases, with 11 bases sitting between them. From germline, CDR1 is LNHDA and CDR2 SQIVND (reference sequence). In nucleotides, the CDR3 is TGTGCCAGTAGTTTCGGACAGACCAATCAGCCCCAGCATTTT. Its protein product is CASSFGQTNQPQHF.

The chain carries TRBV27 and TRBJ2-7; D is perhaps TRBD2 (6 bases). Trimming shortened V by 5 bases and J by 3 bases, and 17 bases separated the two germline ends. The CDR3 covers 15 residues. Germline assignment: CDR1 MNHEY and CDR2 SMNVEV (reference sequence). The CDR3 region is CASSHTRELFYEQYF. CDR3 in DNA: TGTGCCAGCAGTCATACCCGGGAGCTGTTCTACGAGCAGTACTTC.

The chain has TRBV27 and TRBJ2-1; D not certain. Germline V gives CDR1 MNHEY, CDR2 SMNVEV (reference sequence). The CDR3 is 13 residues long. The V end was cut by 8 bases, the J end by 4 bases, with 12 bases between. The CDR3 spells CASGITLYNEQFF. The CDR3 DNA reads as TGTGCCAGCGGGATTACCCTATACAATGAGCAGTTCTTC.

The rearrangement joins TRBV11-1 to TRBJ1-1; weak D call: TRBD1 (5 bases). Between the trimmed V and J ends, which lost 5 bases and 4 bases, there was a span of 17 bases. CDR3 length equals 15 residues. The germline gives CDR1 SGHAT, CDR2 FQDESV (reference sequence). In DNA form, the CDR3 reads TGTGCCAGCAGCCGGGGGGGGTTGGATAGCACTGAAGCTTTCTTT. Translation: CASSRGGLDSTEAFF.

The chain is built from TRBV28 and TRBJ2-7, with TRBD2 identical over 8 bases. This CDR3 contains 14 residues. The V segment lost 3 bases and the J segment 1 base; nucleotides outside the gene matches: 2. Germline CDR1 MDHEN, CDR2 SYDVKM. CDR3 in DNA: TGTGCCAGCAGTTTTCCGGGGGGGTCCTACGAGCAGTACTTC. Translating it yields CASSFPGGSYEQYF.

The chain combines TRBV11-2 with TRBJ1-3; no definite D call. Between the trimmed V and J ends, which lost 0 bases and 0 bases, there was a span of 6 bases. CDR1 and CDR2 (germline): SGHAT, FQNNGV. The CDR3 has 15 residues. The CDR3 sequence is CASSLDRLSGNTIYF. The CDR3 DNA reads as TGTGCCAGCAGCTTAGATCGCCTCTCTGGAAACACCATATATTTT.

The chain recombines TRBV5-6 with TRBJ1-5; D might be TRBD1 (5 bases). V lost 4 bases and J lost 13, with 24 bases in between. The CDR3 runs 15 residues. Germline V gene lookup returns CDR1 SGHDT and CDR2 YYEEEE. The CDR3 DNA is TGTGCCAGCAGCCTCAACAGGAAGTGGGTACAGAAGCAGCATTTT. Protein: CASSLNRKWVQKQHF.

This sequence joins TRBV7-9 and TRBJ2-7; a possible D gene is TRBD2 (7 bases). V was trimmed by 5 bases and J by 7 bases, leaving 15 bases between them. In germline, CDR1 is SEHNR, CDR2 FQNEAQ (reference sequence). This CDR3 contains 13 residues. The chain's CDR3 is CASSPPGRGEQYF. The CDR3 DNA follows: TGTGCCAGCAGCCCTCCAGGGAGGGGGGAGCAGTACTTC. Using reference TRBV7-9 and TRBJ2-7 for the parts outside the CDR3, the full variable domain is DTGVSQNPRHKITKRGQNVTFRCDPISEHNRLYWYRQTLGQGPEFLTYFQNEAQLEKSRLLSDRFSAERPKGSFSTLEIQRTEQGDSAMYLCASSPPGRGEQYFGPGTRLTVT.

The genes are TRBV29-1 and TRBJ2-5; 7 nucleotides align to TRBD1. CDR3 size: 15 residues. Germline V gene lookup returns CDR1 SQVTM and CDR2 ANQGSEA. V shed 0 bases, J shed 3 bases, and the junction held 7 bases outside the gene matches. CDR3 sequence (DNA): TGCAGCGTTGAAGATCCAGGGACAGCAAAAGAGACCCAGTACTTC. Residues: CSVEDPGTAKETQYF.

The chain uses TRBV5-1 and TRBJ1-2; D possibly corresponds to TRBD1 (5 bases). Germline V gene sequence: CDR1 SGHRS, CDR2 YFSETQ. The V gene lost 0 bases and the J gene lost 6 bases, with 12 bases spanning the gap. CDR3 length equals 14 residues. The CDR3 DNA sequence: TGCGCCAGCAGCTTGGATGCAGGGTGGGATGGCTACACCTTC. Protein product: CASSLDAGWDGYTF.